These T cell receptor beta chains were read from a single sample in a study of cytomegalovirus exposure and HLA in healthy donors. The protocol was immunoSEQ multiplex PCR, while the TCRdb copy is restricted to in-frame clones and leaves out a portion. The table lists 110,000 or so clones, approximately 82% of them singletons, with approximately 8.2% in the top ten. The sample was PBMCs. The origin of the receptors is a man aged 40-49 years in good health and CMV-seropositive. Both conserved end residues are part of each CDR3. The D gene is left open where the match is weak. The listing skips clone size in some rows; elsewhere it reads once, few, many or a size class.

d_gene,abundance,j_gene,v_gene,len,CDR3aa,CDR3nt
NA,NA,TRBJ2-7,TRBV9,13,CASSEGGTYEQYF,TGTGCCAGCAGCGAGGGGGGGACCTACGAGCAGTACTTC
TRBD1,NA,TRBJ1-1,TRBV12-5,15,CASGSPDRGRTEAFF,TGTGCTAGTGGTTCACCGGACAGGGGGAGAACTGAAGCTTTCTTT
NA,NA,TRBJ1-6,TRBV2,15,CASSESRGRNSPLHF,TGTGCCAGCAGTGAGTCCAGGGGCCGTAATTCACCCCTCCACTTT
NA,NA,TRBJ1-5,TRBV6-5,13,CASAQGNNQPQHF,TGTGCCAGTGCCCAGGGGAACAATCAGCCCCAGCATTTT
TRBD2,NA,TRBJ2-2,TRBV7-2,16,CASSSTSGIGTGELFF,TGTGCCAGCAGCTCCACTAGCGGGATAGGAACCGGGGAGCTGTTTTTT
NA,few,TRBJ2-7,TRBV7-2,14,CASSLNPGNDEQYF,TGTGCCAGCAGCTTAAACCCAGGGAACGACGAGCAGTACTTC
NA,NA,TRBJ2-1,TRBV7-2,16,CASSPDGSTMYNEQFF,TGTGCCAGCAGCCCAGACGGGTCAACAATGTACAATGAGCAGTTCTTC
TRBD1,NA,TRBJ1-4,TRBV14,13,CASSGQGGQKLFF,TGTGCCAGCAGCGGACAGGGCGGACAAAAACTGTTTTTT
TRBD2,NA,TRBJ2-7,TRBV5-1,19,CASSIEPPPTSGGTYEQYF,TGCGCCAGCAGCATTGAACCCCCACCGACTAGCGGAGGTACCTACGAGCAGTACTTC
TRBD1,once,TRBJ1-4,TRBV5-4,14,CASSFGTGNEKLFF,TGTGCCAGCAGCTTCGGGACAGGGAATGAAAAACTGTTTTTT
TRBD2,NA,TRBJ2-6,TRBV7-3,19,CASSLVAGGSLSGANVLTF,TGTGCCAGCAGCTTAGTAGCGGGGGGCTCCCTCTCTGGGGCCAACGTCCTGACTTTC
TRBD1,NA,TRBJ1-1,TRBV7-2,15,CASSIRTGGRTEAFF,TGTGCCAGCAGCATAAGGACAGGGGGCCGCACTGAAGCTTTCTTT
TRBD1,NA,TRBJ2-5,TRBV2,16,CASRLQGQGDQETQYF,TGTGCCAGCAGATTACAGGGACAGGGGGACCAAGAGACCCAGTACTTC
NA,NA,TRBJ2-3,TRBV9,17,CASSDNRASAMPDTQYF,TGTGCCAGCAGTGATAACCGGGCTAGCGCAATGCCAGATACGCAGTATTTT
NA,NA,TRBJ2-5,TRBV4-3,16,CASSQQGIRNQETQYF,TGCGCCAGCAGCCAACAGGGCATACGGAACCAAGAGACCCAGTACTTC
NA,NA,TRBJ1-2,TRBV2,14,CASSERGWGYGYTF,TGTGCCAGCAGTGAGCGGGGTTGGGGCTATGGCTACACCTTC
NA,NA,TRBJ2-7,TRBV5-6,12,CASSQGGDEQYF,TGTGCCAGCAGTCAGGGTGGGGACGAGCAGTACTTC
NA,NA,TRBJ2-1,TRBV4-2,15,CASSQEILRYNEQFF,TGTGCCAGCAGCCAAGAAATCCTCCGGTACAATGAGCAGTTCTTC
TRBD2,NA,TRBJ2-3,TRBV5-1,18,CASSLVASGTPNKDTQYF,TGCGCCAGCAGCTTGGTGGCTAGCGGGACCCCGAATAAGGATACGCAGTATTTT
NA,NA,TRBJ1-1,TRBV6-6,13,CASSGRMNTEAFF,TGTGCCAGCAGTGGCAGAATGAACACTGAAGCTTTCTTT
NA,NA,TRBJ1-5,TRBV28,12,CASSTAQQPQHF,TGTGCCAGCAGCACGGCACAGCAGCCCCAGCATTTT
NA,NA,TRBJ2-5,TRBV11-3,16,CASSFFSTRRQETQYF,TGTGCCAGCAGCTTCTTCTCCACGAGGAGGCAAGAGACCCAGTACTTC
NA,NA,TRBJ2-7,TRBV5-1,16,CASSLAVGLSSYEQYF,TGCGCCAGCAGCTTGGCCGTAGGACTGAGCTCCTACGAGCAGTACTTC
TRBD1,once,TRBJ1-1,TRBV9,12,CASSVETGRAFF,TGTGCCAGCAGCGTGGAGACAGGGAGGGCTTTCTTT
NA,once,TRBJ1-3,TRBV28,19,CASSLWISPQGGAENTIYF,TGTGCCAGCAGTTTATGGATCTCCCCACAAGGAGGGGCAGAAAACACCATATATTTT
NA,NA,TRBJ1-4,TRBV2,15,CASKSGGATNEKLFF,TGTGCCAGCAAGTCAGGAGGTGCAACTAATGAAAAACTGTTTTTT
NA,NA,TRBJ2-7,TRBV30,12,CAWRGPIYEQYF,TGTGCCTGGAGGGGGCCGATTTACGAGCAGTACTTC
NA,NA,TRBJ1-2,TRBV5-5,14,CASSLEVQVGGYTF,TGTGCCAGCAGCTTGGAGGTCCAGGTCGGTGGCTACACCTTC
TRBD2,NA,TRBJ2-1,TRBV27,17,CASSRTSGRAVYNEQFF,TGTGCCAGCAGCCGGACTAGCGGGAGGGCCGTCTACAATGAGCAGTTCTTC
NA,NA,TRBJ1-5,TRBV7-2,14,CASSSQGSNQPQHF,TGTGCCAGCAGCTCTCAGGGTAGCAATCAGCCCCAGCATTTT
NA,once,TRBJ2-7,TRBV7-2,15,CASSLVGQEANEQYF,TGTGCCAGCAGCTTAGTAGGACAAGAGGCGAACGAGCAGTACTTC
NA,NA,TRBJ2-7,TRBV7-9,12,CATGQLRYEQYF,TGTGCCACTGGACAGCTCCGTTACGAGCAGTACTTC
TRBD1,once,TRBJ2-3,TRBV29-1,14,CSVAHDRGTDTQYF,TGCAGCGTCGCACACGACAGGGGCACAGATACGCAGTATTTT
NA,NA,TRBJ1-1,TRBV7-3,16,CASSSDPGTPNTEAFF,TGTGCCAGCAGCTCCGACCCCGGGACACCGAACACTGAAGCTTTCTTT
NA,once,TRBJ2-7,TRBV30,11,CAWMTGWEQYF,TGTGCCTGGATGACTGGGTGGGAGCAGTACTTC
NA,NA,TRBJ1-2,TRBV6-5,14,CASSYRDTQRGYTF,TGTGCCAGCAGTTACAGGGACACGCAACGCGGCTACACCTTC
NA,NA,TRBJ2-5,TRBV7-3,13,CASSETDQETQYF,TGTGCCAGCAGCGAGACAGATCAAGAGACCCAGTACTTC
TRBD2,NA,TRBJ2-5,TRBV5-1,19,CASSFSTSGSVWDQETQYF,TGCGCCAGCAGCTTTTCGACTAGCGGGAGTGTGTGGGACCAAGAGACCCAGTACTTC
TRBD1,NA,TRBJ2-3,TRBV7-2,16,CASSLAGTGGLDTQYF,TGTGCCAGCAGCTTAGCCGGGACAGGGGGCTTAGATACGCAGTATTTT
TRBD2,NA,TRBJ2-1,TRBV2,16,CASRTSGGISYNEQFF,TGTGCCAGCAGAACTAGCGGGGGGATTTCCTACAATGAGCAGTTCTTC